This T cell receptor (beta chain) derives from a study of cytomegalovirus exposure and HLA in healthy donors. Study-wide findings and caveats: CMV serostatus was the only recorded immune exposure for donors. Researchers reported that three CMV-associated chains were confirmed in vitro as CMV antigen-specific. TCR beta V segments were, for the most part, productive about 87% or about 30% of the time in an earlier analysis.

Comment on this clone: No antigen is known for it.

60 Vbeta and 13 Jbeta primers were used in PCR. Only in-frame clones appear in the TCRdb table, and some are missing; sequencing was by immunoSEQ multiplex PCR. In total, the table holds about 170,000 clones. Unrecorded immune exposure was likely among donors, who were nominally healthy when sampled. The TCR comes from a woman aged 55-69 years in good health and CMV-seronegative. The sequencing input was PBMCs.

The CDR3 coding sequence is TGCAGCGTCACGACAGACACCGGGGAGCTGTTTTTT. Amino acid sequence: CSVTTDTGELFF. The chain links TRBV29-1 to TRBJ2-2; D is perhaps TRBD1 (5 bases). V lost 6 bases, J lost 3 bases, and 8 bases lay in between. There are 12 residues in the CDR3. The germline V gene has CDR1 SQVTM and CDR2 ANQGSEA.